These 18 T cell receptor beta chains were all obtained from the same sample, sequenced in a study of blood T cell repertoires in COVID-19. Repertoires were generated with immunoSEQ multiplex PCR, while TCRdb's copy carries only in-frame clones and drops some. The sample has under 75,000 clones; about 91% are singletons. Sequenced material: peripheral blood. The source is a man between 50 and 59 years old with active COVID-19.

The CDR3 DNA sequence: TGCGCCAGCAGCCCCCCAGCGGAGAGCACAGATACGCAGTATTTT. It is translated as CASSPPAESTDTQYF. The V and J genes are TRBV5-1 and TRBJ2-3, with D perhaps TRBD2 (5 bases). The CDR3 is 15 amino acids. Looked up from germline, CDR1 is SGHRS and CDR2 is YFSETQ. Trimming removed 4 bases from V and 0 bases from J, with 12 bases in between. The entire variable domain, with the rest obtained from reference TRBV5-1 and TRBJ2-3, is as follows: KAGVTQTPRYLIKTRGQQVTLSCSPISGHRSVSWYQQTPGQGLQFLFEYFSETQRNKGNFPGRFSGRQFSNSRSEMNVSTLELGDSALYLCASSPPAESTDTQYFGPGTRLTVL.

This rearrangement joins TRBV7-2 to TRBJ2-3; weak D call: TRBD2 (7 bases). V gave up 5 bases and J gave up 1 base, with 16 bases separating them. Germline values: CDR1 SGHTA, CDR2 FQGNSA. This CDR3 contains 16 residues. Written as DNA, the CDR3 is TGTGCCAGCAGCCCTCAAGGGGGGGGAGGCACAGATACGCAGTATTTT. It translates to CASSPQGGGGTDTQYF.

The CDR3 DNA sequence: TGTGCCAGCAGCATGGACAGTCCGCTCGGGGCCAACGTCCTGACTTTC. Its protein product is CASSMDSPLGANVLTF. The V gene is TRBV27, the J gene TRBJ2-6, with D perhaps matching TRBD1 (6 bases). The V and J ends lost 6 bases and 4 bases respectively, with 16 bases between them. Germline V gives CDR1 MNHEY, CDR2 SMNVEV (reference sequence). The CDR3 is 16 amino acids.

In this sample, this clone turned up once. CDR3 region: CASGPGHLNSPLHF. The CDR3 DNA reads TGTGCTAGTGGCCCGGGACACCTTAATTCACCCCTCCACTTT. The rearrangement joins TRBV12-5 to TRBJ1-6, with D possibly being TRBD1 (6 bases). Per germline, CDR1 LGHNT and CDR2 FRNRAP. The CDR3 covers 14 residues. Trimming left V 6 bases short and J 6 bases short, with 12 bases between.

The chain employs TRBV5-1 and TRBJ2-1, with 12 bases lining up with TRBD2. The CDR3 covers 18 residues. Germline loops: CDR1 SGHRS, CDR2 YFSETQ. Unmatched junction bases numbered 4, after V lost 0 bases and J lost 0 bases. The CDR3 loop is CASSLVLAGGLSYNEQFF. In DNA, the CDR3 is TGCGCCAGCAGCTTGGTGCTAGCGGGGGGGCTCTCCTACAATGAGCAGTTCTTC.

V gene TRBV27 combines with J gene TRBJ1-1; D is possibly TRBD1 (5 bases). Germline V gene sequence: CDR1 MNHEY, CDR2 SMNVEV (reference sequence). The CDR3 consists of 17 residues. Trimming shortened V by 4 bases and J by 0 bases, and 18 bases separated the two germline ends. The CDR3 reads CASSSIRAGLLNTEAFF. The CDR3 DNA reads as TGTGCCAGCAGTTCAATAAGGGCAGGGTTACTGAACACTGAAGCTTTCTTT.

This rearrangement joins TRBV7-6 to TRBJ2-5; 8 positions agree with TRBD2. In germline, CDR1 is SGHVS, CDR2 FNYEAQ. This CDR3 spans 17 amino acids. V lost 5 bases, J lost 5 bases, and 16 bases stayed unmatched. The CDR3: CASSTRPLSGGWETQYF. Written as DNA, the CDR3 is TGTGCCAGCAGCACCCGCCCCCTAAGCGGGGGTTGGGAGACCCAGTACTTC. Supplemented by reference TRBV7-6 and TRBJ2-5, the full variable domain reads GAGVSQSPRYKVTKRGQDVALRCDPISGHVSLYWYRQALGQGPEFLTYFNYEAQQDKSGLPNDRFSAERPEGSISTLTIQRTEQRDSAMYRCASSTRPLSGGWETQYFGPGTRLLVL.

The CDR3 loop is CASSPIPEGAEAFF. The CDR3 bases are TGTGCCAGTAGTCCAATCCCCGAGGGGGCTGAAGCTTTCTTT. The rearrangement uses TRBV19 and TRBJ1-1, with D maybe TRBD1 (6 bases). This CDR3 is 14 amino acids long. V shed 5 bases and J shed 6 bases, with 16 bases lying between them. Germline V gene lookup returns CDR1 LNHDA and CDR2 SQIVND (reference sequence). The entire variable domain, with the rest obtained from reference TRBV19 and TRBJ1-1, is as follows: DGGITQSPKYLFRKEGQNVTLSCEQNLNHDAMYWYRQDPGQGLRLIYYSQIVNDFQKGDIAEGYSVSREKKESFPLTVTSAQKNPTAFYLCASSPIPEGAEAFFGQGTRLTVV.

The CDR3 DNA reads as TGTGCCAGCAGCCGGACAGGGCCAGATACGCAGTATTTT. This encodes CASSRTGPDTQYF. This chain links TRBV5-4 with TRBJ2-3; TRBD1 matches at 8 bases. Germline assignment: CDR1 SGHNT and CDR2 YYREEE (reference sequence). The CDR3 covers 13 residues. The junction had 2 bases not matched to a gene; V was cut back by 4 bases and J by 4 bases.

This clone was seen a single time. The rearrangement links TRBV30 to TRBJ2-1, with D unresolved. CDR3 size: 11 residues. Trimming shortened V by 3 bases and J by 4 bases, and 4 bases separated the two germline ends. Per the germline V gene, CDR1 is GTSNPN and CDR2 is SVGIG (reference sequence). The CDR3 region is CAWSGYNEQFF. The CDR3 DNA follows: TGTGCCTGGAGCGGGTACAATGAGCAGTTCTTC.

The gene calls are TRBV12-5 and TRBJ1-5, with 9 bases lining up with TRBD1. The CDR3 length is 16 residues. Germline loops: CDR1 LGHNT, CDR2 FRNRAP. V was pared by 0 bases and J by 6 bases, with 6 bases of the junction left unmatched. CDR3 in amino acids: CASGLVTTGGVQPQHF. The CDR3 nucleotides read TGTGCTAGTGGTTTGGTAACGACAGGGGGAGTTCAGCCCCAGCATTTT.

The rearrangement joins TRBV29-1 to TRBJ1-4; maybe TRBD1 (5 bases). V lost 4 bases and J lost 1, with 22 bases in between. Germline CDR1 SQVTM, CDR2 ANQGSEA. CDR3 size: 18 residues. For the CDR3, the DNA is TGCAGCGTTGGACTTAATCAGGGAACCCTTGGAACTAATGAAAAACTGTTTTTT. This codes for CSVGLNQGTLGTNEKLFF.

The chain couples TRBV7-8 to TRBJ2-7, with 9 bases identical to TRBD1. The CDR3 consists of 14 residues. Trimming at V came to 4 bases and at J to 1 base, leaving 2 bases not matched to a gene. The germline V gene has CDR1 SGHVS and CDR2 FQNEAQ. The CDR3 DNA is TGTGCCAGCAGCTGGGGACAGGGATCCTACGAGCAGTACTTC. Protein product: CASSWGQGSYEQYF.

The chain carries TRBV7-9 and TRBJ1-4; the match to TRBD1 covers 7 bases. CDR1 is SEHNR and CDR2 is FQNEAQ in the germline V gene (reference sequence). V lost 6 bases, J lost 8 bases, and 9 bases stayed unmatched. The CDR3 consists of 14 residues. The CDR3 sequence: CASSSIDRVEKLFF. CDR3 coding DNA: TGTGCCAGCAGTAGTATTGACAGGGTGGAAAAACTGTTTTTT.

The V and J genes are TRBV9 and TRBJ2-5; the match to TRBD2 covers 9 bases. This CDR3 region has 15 residues. Trimming at V came to 3 bases and at J to 2 bases, leaving 5 bases not matched to a gene. Germline V CDR1 and CDR2: SGDLS, YYNGEE. The DNA for the CDR3 is TGTGCCAGCAGCGACGGGACTAGCATGCAAGAGACCCAGTACTTC. It yields the protein CASSDGTSMQETQYF.

The rearrangement links TRBV7-9 to TRBJ2-7; D is unclear. The CDR3 has 12 amino acids. The ends were cut back, 5 bases at V and 7 bases at J, with 12 bases in the middle. Germline V gene lookup returns CDR1 SEHNR and CDR2 FQNEAQ (reference sequence). The CDR3 DNA follows: TGTGCCAGCAGCCCGCAGACGAGGGAGCAGTACTTC. It yields the protein CASSPQTREQYF.

The CDR3 region has the DNA TGTGCCAGCAGCTTGGGATTACAGGGGGGCACAGATACGCAGTATTTT. Protein product: CASSLGLQGGTDTQYF. The rearrangement links TRBV5-4 to TRBJ2-3, with TRBD1 identical over 8 bases. CDR3 size: 16 residues. V shed 0 bases and J 1 base; nucleotides not matched to a gene: 4. In germline, CDR1 is SGHNT, CDR2 YYREEE (reference sequence).

The rearrangement links TRBV6-2 or TRBV6-3 to TRBJ2-3; D remains ambiguous. The V end lost 5 bases, the J end lost 2 bases, and 5 bases lay between the germline ends. This CDR3 spans 12 amino acids. CDR1 is MNHEY and CDR2 is SVGEGT in the germline V gene. DNA of the CDR3: TGTGCCAGCAGTGCTACCACAGATACGCAGTATTTT. Its translation is CASSATTDTQYF.